The rows below give T cell receptor beta chains drawn from one sample of a study of molecular identifiers for immune sequencing clone quantification. In TCRdb, the PCR reads were re-called with MiXCR into one record per CDR3 protein. The sample shows under 650,000 distinct CDR3 sequences, 20% of them seen only once. Sequencing used naive CD8+ T cells from blood, with Jurkat cell RNA spiked in. These receptors originate from a human donor in good health. Some libraries in this study had Jurkat cell RNA spiked in. Each CDR3 is given with its conserved first and last residue. D genes are given only for firm matches. Some rows have no size entry. The others give once, few or many, or a class for an expanded clone.

D,size,V,J,DNA,CDR3
TRBD1,many,TRBV19,TRBJ2-7,TGTGCCAGCAGCGCCTCAGGGGGCCCTTCCTACGAGCAGTACTTC,CASSASGGPSYEQYF
-,few,TRBV7-2,TRBJ2-5,TGTGCCAGCAGAGCCCCAGGGTACCAAGAGACCCAGTACTTC,CASRAPGYQETQYF
TRBD2,many,TRBV2,TRBJ2-3,TGTGCCAGCAGTGAGTATAGCGGGCCCAAAGATACGCAGTATTTT,CASSEYSGPKDTQYF
-,many,TRBV12-3/TRBV12-4,TRBJ1-5,TGTGCCAGCAGAGGAGAGGGGGTAATGGGCAATCAGCCCCAGCATTTT,CASRGEGVMGNQPQHF
TRBD1,many,TRBV6-5,TRBJ1-1,TGTGCCAGCAGTTACTCCGGACAGGGGCGGTCGGCTTTCTTT,CASSYSGQGRSAFF
TRBD2,many,TRBV5-3,TRBJ2-7,TGTGCCAGAAGCGTGTGCCGGACTAGCGGGGGCCCAAGCTCCTACGAGCAGTACTTC,CARSVCRTSGGPSSYEQYF
-,-,TRBV7-9,TRBJ2-5,TGTGCCAGCAGCTTAGCGTTGGGGGGTCTCCAGCAAGAGACCCAGTACTTC,CASSLALGGLQQETQYF
TRBD2,many,TRBV4-1,TRBJ2-1,TGCGCCAGCAGCCCTTCGGGGAGCGGGAGAGGATATGAGCAGTTCTTC,CASSPSGSGRGYEQFF
-,many,TRBV7-9,TRBJ1-2,TGTGCCAGCAGCCTAATGACAAGAAAGGGCTATGGCTACACCTTC,CASSLMTRKGYGYTF
TRBD2,-,TRBV2,TRBJ2-2,TGTGCCAGCAGTGAATCCGTGCCTAGCGGGGGGAACACCGGGGAGCTGTTTTTT,CASSESVPSGGNTGELFF
-,-,TRBV27,TRBJ2-7,TGTGCCAGCAGTTACTCCGGGACCCTGGTAAATTACGAGCAGTACTTC,CASSYSGTLVNYEQYF
-,many,TRBV11-2,TRBJ2-5,TGTGCCAGCAGCTTAGGTGAGGGTAGACTGCAAGAGACCCAGTACTTC,CASSLGEGRLQETQYF
TRBD2,many,TRBV19,TRBJ2-3,TGTGCCAGTAGTCCGACTAGCGGGGGCCCTTTCACAGATACGCAGTATTTT,CASSPTSGGPFTDTQYF
-,-,TRBV4-1,TRBJ1-6,TGCGCCAGCAGCCAACCGGGACGGGCCAGCTCCTATAATTCACCCCTCCACTTT,CASSQPGRASSYNSPLHF
TRBD2,many,TRBV4-3,TRBJ2-7,TGCGCCAGCAGCCCAGGAGCGGGAGGAACCTCCTACGAGCAGTACTTC,CASSPGAGGTSYEQYF
-,-,TRBV11-2,TRBJ2-7,TGTGCCAGCAGCCCCTGGGACTCGCAAGGTGAGCAGTACTTC,CASSPWDSQGEQYF
-,few,TRBV30,TRBJ1-2,TGTGCCTGGAGTGCCGTTACAACCAGGACAGATTACACCTTC,CAWSAVTTRTDYTF